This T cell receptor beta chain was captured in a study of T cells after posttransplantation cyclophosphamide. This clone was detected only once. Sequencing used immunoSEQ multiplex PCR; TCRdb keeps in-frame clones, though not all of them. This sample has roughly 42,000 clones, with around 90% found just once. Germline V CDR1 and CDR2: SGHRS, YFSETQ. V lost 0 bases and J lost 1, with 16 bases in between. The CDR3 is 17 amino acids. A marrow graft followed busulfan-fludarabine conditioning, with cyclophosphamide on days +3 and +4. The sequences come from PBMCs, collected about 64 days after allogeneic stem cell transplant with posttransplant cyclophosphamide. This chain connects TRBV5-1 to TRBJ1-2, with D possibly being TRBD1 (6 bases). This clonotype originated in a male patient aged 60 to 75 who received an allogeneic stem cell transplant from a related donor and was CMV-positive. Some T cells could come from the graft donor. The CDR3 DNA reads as TGCGCCAGCAGCTTGGGTACCGGGACAAACGTTAACTATGGCTACACCTTC. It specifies CASSLGTGTNVNYGYTF.